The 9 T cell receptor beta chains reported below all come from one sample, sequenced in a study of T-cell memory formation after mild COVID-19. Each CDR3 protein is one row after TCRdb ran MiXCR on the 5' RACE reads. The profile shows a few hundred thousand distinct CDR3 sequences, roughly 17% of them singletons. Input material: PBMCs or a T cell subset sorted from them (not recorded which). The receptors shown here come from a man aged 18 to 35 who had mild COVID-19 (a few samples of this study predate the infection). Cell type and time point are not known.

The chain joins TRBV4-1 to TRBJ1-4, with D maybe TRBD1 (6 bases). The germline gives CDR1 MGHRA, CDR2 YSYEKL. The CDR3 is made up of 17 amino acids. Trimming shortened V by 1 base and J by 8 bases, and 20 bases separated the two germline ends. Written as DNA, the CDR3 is TGCGCCAGCAGCCAAGGCATTAGACAGGCCGGCCACGAAAAACTGTTTTTT. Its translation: CASSQGIRQAGHEKLFF.

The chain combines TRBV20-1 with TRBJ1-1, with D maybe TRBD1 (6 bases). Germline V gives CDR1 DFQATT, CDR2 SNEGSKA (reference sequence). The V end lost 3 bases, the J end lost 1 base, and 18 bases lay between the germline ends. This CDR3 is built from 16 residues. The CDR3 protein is CSASGSIQGRNTEAFF. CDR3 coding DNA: TGCAGTGCTAGCGGGTCTATACAGGGTCGGAACACTGAAGCTTTCTTT.

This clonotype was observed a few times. In DNA, the CDR3 is TGTGCCAGCAGTGGGACAGGGGGGAGATGGGAGCAGTACGTC. Translation gives CASSGTGGRWEQYV. The genes are TRBV28 and TRBJ2-7; 11 nucleotides line up with TRBD1. In germline, CDR1 is MDHEN, CDR2 SYDVKM. The CDR3 has 14 residues. Unmatched junction bases numbered 7, after V lost 5 bases and J lost 7 bases.

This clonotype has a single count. The CDR3 sequence is CASSLSQEDEQYF. The CDR3 DNA sequence: TGTGCCAGCAGCTTAAGCCAGGAAGACGAGCAGTACTTC. This rearrangement joins TRBV7-3 to TRBJ2-7; no firm D call. Germline values: CDR1 SGHTA, CDR2 FQGTGA. The CDR3 totals 13 residues. V was cut by 1 base and J by 5 bases, with 9 bases left in between.

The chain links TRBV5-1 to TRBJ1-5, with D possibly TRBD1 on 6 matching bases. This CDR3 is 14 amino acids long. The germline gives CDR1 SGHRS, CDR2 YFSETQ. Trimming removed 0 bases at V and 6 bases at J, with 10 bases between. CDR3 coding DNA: TGCGCCAGCAGCTTGGATCTAGGGGGTCAGCCCCAGCATTTT. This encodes CASSLDLGGQPQHF.

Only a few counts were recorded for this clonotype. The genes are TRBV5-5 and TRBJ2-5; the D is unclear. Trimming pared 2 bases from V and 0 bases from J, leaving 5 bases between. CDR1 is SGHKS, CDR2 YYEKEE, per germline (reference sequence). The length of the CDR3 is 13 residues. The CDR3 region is CASSFRYQETQYF. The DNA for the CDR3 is TGTGCCAGCAGCTTCAGGTACCAAGAGACCCAGTACTTC.

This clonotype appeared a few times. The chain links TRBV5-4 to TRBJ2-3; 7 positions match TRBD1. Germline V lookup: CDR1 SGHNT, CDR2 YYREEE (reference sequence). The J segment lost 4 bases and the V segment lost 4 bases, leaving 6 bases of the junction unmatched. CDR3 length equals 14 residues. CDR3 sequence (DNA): TGTGCCAGCAGCCGTAAACAGGGGCCAGATACGCAGTATTTT. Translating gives CASSRKQGPDTQYF.

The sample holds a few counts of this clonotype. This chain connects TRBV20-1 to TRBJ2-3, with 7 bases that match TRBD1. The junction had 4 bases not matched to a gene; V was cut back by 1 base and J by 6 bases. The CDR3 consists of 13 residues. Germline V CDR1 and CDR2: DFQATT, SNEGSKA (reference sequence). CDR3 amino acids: CSARGQGRDTQYF. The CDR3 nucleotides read TGCAGTGCTAGAGGACAGGGACGCGATACGCAGTATTTT.

The CDR3 region is CASSPGGGHSYEQYF. The CDR3 DNA sequence: TGTGCCAGCAGCCCGGGAGGGGGGCATTCCTACGAGCAGTACTTC. The chain employs TRBV11-2 and TRBJ2-7; 8 nucleotides align to TRBD2. The V gene end was trimmed by 5 bases and the J gene end by 1 base; junction bases not matched to a gene: 7. The CDR3 is made up of 15 amino acids. Germline V gives CDR1 SGHAT, CDR2 FQNNGV.